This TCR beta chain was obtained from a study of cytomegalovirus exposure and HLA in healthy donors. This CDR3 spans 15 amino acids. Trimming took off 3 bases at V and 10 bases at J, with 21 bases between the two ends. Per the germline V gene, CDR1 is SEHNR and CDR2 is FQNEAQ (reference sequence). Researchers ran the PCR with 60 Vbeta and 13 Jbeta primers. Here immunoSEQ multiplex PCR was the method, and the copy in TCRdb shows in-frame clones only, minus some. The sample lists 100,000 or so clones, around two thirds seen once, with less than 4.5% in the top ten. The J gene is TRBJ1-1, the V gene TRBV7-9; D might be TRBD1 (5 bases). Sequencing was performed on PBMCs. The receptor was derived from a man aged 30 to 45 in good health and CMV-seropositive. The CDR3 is CASSLEAGGVVGAFF. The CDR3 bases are TGTGCCAGCAGCTTGGAAGCGGGGGGGGTCGTGGGAGCTTTCTTT.